Shown below are 27 T cell receptor beta chains from a single sample sequenced in a study of technical replicates of blood from a few donors. Sequencing used immunoSEQ multiplex PCR; TCRdb keeps in-frame clones, though not all of them. This table has 70,000 to 75,000 clones, about 95% appearing once. Specimen: T cells isolated from PBMCs. The receptors were sampled from a human donor in good health.

The CDR3 loop is CASSSSGDRGLNQPQHF. DNA of the CDR3: TGTGCCAGCAGCTCCTCCGGGGACAGAGGATTGAATCAGCCCCAGCATTTT. The chain joins TRBV7-9 to TRBJ1-5; the match to TRBD1 covers 7 bases. V gave up 4 bases and J gave up 4 bases; unmatched junction bases: 13. CDR1 and CDR2 from the germline V gene are SEHNR and FQNEAQ (reference sequence). CDR3 length: 17 amino acids.

The chain carries TRBV2 and TRBJ1-1; D is possibly TRBD1 (5 bases). The V end was cut by 2 bases, the J end by 2 bases, with 12 bases between. This CDR3 spans 15 amino acids. Germline-derived CDR1 and CDR2 are SNHLY and FYNNEI. The CDR3 spells CASSESQGGNTEAFF. The CDR3 bases are TGTGCCAGCAGTGAATCCCAGGGCGGTAACACTGAAGCTTTCTTT.

This clone was picked up one time. The J gene is TRBJ2-5, the V gene TRBV5-8; the match to TRBD2 covers 7 bases. Per germline, CDR1 SGHTS and CDR2 YDEGEE. This CDR3 comprises 15 residues. V lost 0 bases and J lost 5; bases outside the gene matches: 7. The CDR3 coding sequence is TGTGCCAGCAGCTTGGTGGGGGGGAGATCGGAGACCCAGTACTTC. Amino acid sequence: CASSLVGGRSETQYF.

This sequence joins TRBV5-1 and TRBJ2-7; a weak D match, TRBD2 (5 bases). Trimming took 4 bases from V and 1 from J, leaving 12 bases between them. From germline, CDR1 is SGHRS and CDR2 YFSETQ. This CDR3 region has 14 residues. The DNA for the CDR3 is TGCGCCAGCAGCCCGGCTCCGGGGTCCTACGAGCAGTACTTC. It yields the protein CASSPAPGSYEQYF.

The chain uses TRBV7-9 and TRBJ1-2; 8 nucleotides line up with TRBD1. Looked up from germline, CDR1 is SEHNR and CDR2 is FQNEAQ (reference sequence). The CDR3 covers 14 residues. Trimming removed 1 base from V and 5 bases from J; junction bases left unmatched: 3. The CDR3 bases are TGTGCCAGCAGCTTAGGGACAGGGAGATATGGCTACACCTTC. Translation: CASSLGTGRYGYTF.

The chain has TRBV6-1 and TRBJ1-5; D ambiguous. The CDR3 is 15 residues long. The germline CDR1 and CDR2 sequences are MNHNS and SASEGT. Trimming removed 9 bases from V and 3 bases from J, with 18 bases in between. The DNA for the CDR3 is TGTGCCAGTTGCAAAGTTGACGGAGACAATCAGCCCCAGCATTTT. It codes for CASCKVDGDNQPQHF.

This chain uses TRBV5-1 with TRBJ2-4; tentative D call: TRBD1 (6 bases). The CDR3 runs 14 residues. The ends were cut back, 3 bases at V and 6 bases at J, with 13 bases in the middle. Germline lookup yields CDR1 SGHRS and CDR2 YFSETQ. The CDR3 spells CASSSQGSSNIQYF. In DNA, the CDR3 is TGCGCCAGCAGCTCACAGGGAAGCTCAAACATTCAGTACTTC.

The gene calls are TRBV2 and TRBJ1-1; perhaps TRBD1 as D (6 bases). This CDR3 spans 16 amino acids. Trimming took off 6 bases at V and 0 bases at J, with 17 bases between the two ends. The V gene's germline CDR1 is SNHLY and CDR2 FYNNEI. The CDR3 nucleotides are TGTGCCAGCAGGTTTGACAGGAGAAGGATGAACACTGAAGCTTTCTTT. It translates to CASRFDRRRMNTEAFF. Full variable domain (rest looked up from reference TRBV2 and TRBJ1-1): EPEVTQTPSHQVTQMGQEVILRCVPISNHLYFYWYRQILGQKVEFLVSFYNNEISEKSEIFDDQFSVERPDGSNFTLKIRSTKLEDSAMYFCASRFDRRRMNTEAFFGQGTRLTVV.

The chain joins TRBV6-1 to TRBJ2-7; tentatively, D is TRBD1 (6 bases). The CDR3 length is 14 residues. The ends were cut back, 0 bases at V and 1 base at J, with 7 bases in the middle. Germline lookup yields CDR1 MNHNS and CDR2 SASEGT. The CDR3 region is CASSEAGGSYEQYF. Here the CDR3 DNA reads TGTGCCAGCAGTGAAGCAGGGGGATCCTACGAGCAGTACTTC.

The sample holds one count of this clone. This chain's CDR3 is CASSLVSGYNEQFF. CDR3 coding DNA: TGTGCCAGCAGCTTGGTTAGCGGGTACAATGAGCAGTTCTTC. The chain is built from TRBV5-6 and TRBJ2-1; 7 positions agree with TRBD2. The CDR3 loop spans 14 amino acids. CDR1 is SGHDT and CDR2 is YYEEEE in the germline V gene. Trimming took 0 bases from V and 4 from J; bases not matched to a gene: 1.

This rearrangement joins TRBV29-1 to TRBJ1-3; TRBD1 might be the D (6 bases). Trimming removed 3 bases from V and 3 bases from J, with 9 bases in between. The germline gives CDR1 SQVTM, CDR2 ANQGSEA. CDR3 length equals 13 residues. This CDR3 reads CSVEGTYGNTIYF. The CDR3 nucleotides are TGCAGCGTTGAGGGGACATATGGAAACACCATATATTTT.

The chain joins TRBV5-4 to TRBJ1-3; D ambiguous. Trimming removed 7 bases at V and 1 base at J, with 18 bases between. CDR3 length: 16 amino acids. Per the germline V gene, CDR1 is SGHNT and CDR2 is YYREEE (reference sequence). CDR3 region: CASGLGATGSGNTIYF. The DNA of the CDR3 is TGTGCCAGCGGGCTGGGTGCGACGGGATCTGGAAACACCATATATTTT.

J is TRBJ2-3 and V is TRBV6-1; D perhaps matches TRBD2 (6 bases). The CDR3 extends over 16 amino acids. Between the trimmed V and J ends, which lost 8 bases and 2 bases, there was a span of 20 bases. The germline gives CDR1 MNHNS, CDR2 SASEGT. For the CDR3, the DNA is TGTGCCAGCCGTGGACACCCTTTAGCGGACACAGATACGCAGTATTTT. Translated: CASRGHPLADTDTQYF.

V is TRBV7-9 and J is TRBJ2-1, with TRBD2 matching 12 bases. In germline, CDR1 is SEHNR, CDR2 FQNEAQ (reference sequence). The CDR3 is 15 amino acids. V trimming: 1 base; J trimming: 7 bases; junction bases outside the gene matches: 2. CDR3 in DNA: TGTGCCAGCAGCTTAGGACTAGCGGGAGTGAATGAGCAGTTCTTC. It specifies CASSLGLAGVNEQFF. Filled out from reference TRBV7-9 and TRBJ2-1, the complete variable domain reads DTGVSQNPRHKITKRGQNVTFRCDPISEHNRLYWYRQTLGQGPEFLTYFQNEAQLEKSRLLSDRFSAERPKGSFSTLEIQRTEQGDSAMYLCASSLGLAGVNEQFFGPGTRLTVL.

The rearrangement uses TRBV4-1 and TRBJ2-7; possible D gene TRBD1, 6 bases. The CDR3 totals 18 residues. Trimming cost V 4 bases and J 0 bases, with 22 bases left between them. The germline CDR1 and CDR2 sequences are MGHRA and YSYEKL. The CDR3 DNA follows: TGCGCCAGCAGCCCTACTTTGCAGGGGATCGTGCCCTCCTACGAGCAGTACTTC. This sequence encodes CASSPTLQGIVPSYEQYF.

The chain is built from TRBV27 and TRBJ2-5, with a tentative D call TRBD2 (5 bases). Deletions cut 4 bases from V and 5 bases from J, with 17 bases between. This CDR3 has 15 residues. Germline CDR1 reads MNHEY; CDR2 reads SMNVEV (reference sequence). The CDR3 loop reads CASSSQDFDRETQYF. The CDR3 nucleotides are TGTGCCAGCAGTTCTCAGGACTTTGATAGGGAGACCCAGTACTTC.

This chain links TRBV9 with TRBJ2-3; no reliable D call. The V gene's germline CDR1 is SGDLS and CDR2 YYNGEE. This CDR3 region has 15 residues. V was shortened by 0 bases and J by 5 bases, with 13 bases between the two germline ends. The CDR3: CASSVDPASKDTQYF. In nucleotides, the CDR3 is TGTGCCAGCAGCGTAGATCCAGCGTCGAAAGATACGCAGTATTTT.

V usage is TRBV7-2 and J usage is TRBJ2-2; weak D call: TRBD2 (6 bases). V lost 1 base to trimming and J lost 10 bases, with 10 bases between them. The germline CDR1 and CDR2 sequences are SGHTA and FQGNSA. The CDR3 is 13 amino acids. The chain's CDR3 is CASSLVWGEELFF. The CDR3, as DNA: TGTGCCAGCAGCTTAGTCTGGGGGGAGGAGCTGTTTTTT.

The chain carries TRBV5-1 and TRBJ1-1; D is unclear. The V and J ends lost 2 bases and 2 bases respectively, with 16 bases between them. The CDR3 covers 16 residues. Germline V lookup: CDR1 SGHRS, CDR2 YFSETQ. In DNA form, the CDR3 reads TGCGCCAGCAGCTTCGTGGCTTTGGTCTCCAACACTGAAGCTTTCTTT. Translating gives CASSFVALVSNTEAFF. The whole variable domain, filled in from reference TRBV5-1 and TRBJ1-1, reads KAGVTQTPRYLIKTRGQQVTLSCSPISGHRSVSWYQQTPGQGLQFLFEYFSETQRNKGNFPGRFSGRQFSNSRSEMNVSTLELGDSALYLCASSFVALVSNTEAFFGQGTRLTVV.

The rearrangement joins TRBV5-1 to TRBJ2-2; possible D gene TRBD1, 5 bases. The germline V gene encodes CDR1 SGHRS and CDR2 YFSETQ. The length of the CDR3 is 15 residues. V lost 0 bases to trimming and J lost 2 bases, with 8 bases between them. The CDR3 sequence: CASSLDRGNTGELFF. CDR3 nucleotides: TGCGCCAGCAGCTTGGATAGGGGAAACACCGGGGAGCTGTTTTTT.

The chain recombines TRBV27 with TRBJ2-1, with a weak D call TRBD2 (5 bases). V lost 4 bases and J 9 bases, leaving 16 bases between the germline ends. From germline, CDR1 is MNHEY and CDR2 SMNVEV (reference sequence). The CDR3 spans 14 residues. The CDR3 DNA sequence: TGTGCCAGCAGTTCGCGTCTAGCAGCTGGTGAGCAGTTCTTC. Its protein is CASSSRLAAGEQFF.

V and J are TRBV6-6 and TRBJ2-1, with 8 bases that match TRBD2. The CDR3 is 16 amino acids. V shed 5 bases and J 8 bases; nucleotides not matched to a gene: 14. Germline CDR1 is MNHNY and CDR2 is SVGAGI (reference sequence). Written as DNA, the CDR3 is TGTGCCAGCAGTACCGCCGGGACTAGAATCGAAGATGAGCAGTTCTTC. It specifies CASSTAGTRIEDEQFF.

The chain carries TRBV9 and TRBJ1-2, with D maybe TRBD1 (6 bases). CDR1 is SGDLS, CDR2 YYNGEE, per germline. V was clipped by 1 base and J by 8 bases, with 15 bases between them. This CDR3 comprises 14 residues. CDR3 in DNA: TGTGCCAGCAGCGTAAGGGGGACGGCCGAGGGCTACACCTTC. Its protein is CASSVRGTAEGYTF.

V and J are TRBV29-1 and TRBJ2-1; 11 bases map to TRBD2. This CDR3 is 15 amino acids long. V gave up 4 bases and J gave up 7 bases; unmatched junction bases: 9. Per the germline V gene, CDR1 is SQVTM and CDR2 is ANQGSEA. The CDR3 sequence is CSVGFSGRARNEQFF. CDR3 in DNA: TGCAGCGTTGGATTTAGCGGGAGGGCCAGAAATGAGCAGTTCTTC.

J is TRBJ1-1 and V is TRBV30; D not resolved. The CDR3 runs 13 residues. Trimming shortened V by 0 bases and J by 1 base, and 6 bases separated the two germline ends. Looked up from germline, CDR1 is GTSNPN and CDR2 is SVGIG (reference sequence). The CDR3 is CAWSVSRNTEAFF. The CDR3 DNA is TGTGCCTGGAGTGTATCCAGGAACACTGAAGCTTTCTTT.

The sample holds one count of this clone. The rearrangement joins TRBV9 to TRBJ2-1; 10 bases align to TRBD2. The CDR3 is 17 amino acids. Germline loops: CDR1 SGDLS, CDR2 YYNGEE. J was trimmed by 7 bases and V by 0 bases; bases with no gene match: 10. CDR3 sequence (DNA): TGTGCCAGCAGCGTAGGAGTAGGACTAGCGGCAGGTAATGAGCAGTTCTTC. Its translation is CASSVGVGLAAGNEQFF.

The rearrangement uses TRBV7-9 and TRBJ2-5; D is perhaps TRBD1 (6 bases). The V gene's germline CDR1 is SEHNR and CDR2 FQNEAQ (reference sequence). V lost 3 bases and J lost 2, with 7 bases in between. This CDR3 region has 13 residues. This CDR3 is CASSFGTQETQYF. In DNA form, the CDR3 reads TGTGCCAGCAGCTTTGGGACACAAGAGACCCAGTACTTC.